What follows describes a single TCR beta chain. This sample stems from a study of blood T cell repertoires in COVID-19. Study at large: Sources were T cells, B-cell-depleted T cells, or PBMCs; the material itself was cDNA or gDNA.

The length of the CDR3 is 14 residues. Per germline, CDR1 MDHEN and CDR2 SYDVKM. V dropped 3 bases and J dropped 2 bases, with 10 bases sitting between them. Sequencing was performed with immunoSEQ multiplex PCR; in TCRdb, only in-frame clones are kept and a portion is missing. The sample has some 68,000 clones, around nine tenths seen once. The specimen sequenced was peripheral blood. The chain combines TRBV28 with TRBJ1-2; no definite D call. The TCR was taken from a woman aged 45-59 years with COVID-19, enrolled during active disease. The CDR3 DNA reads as TGTGCCAGCAGTTTGGCCTCCTTGAACTATGGCTACACCTTC. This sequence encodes CASSLASLNYGYTF.